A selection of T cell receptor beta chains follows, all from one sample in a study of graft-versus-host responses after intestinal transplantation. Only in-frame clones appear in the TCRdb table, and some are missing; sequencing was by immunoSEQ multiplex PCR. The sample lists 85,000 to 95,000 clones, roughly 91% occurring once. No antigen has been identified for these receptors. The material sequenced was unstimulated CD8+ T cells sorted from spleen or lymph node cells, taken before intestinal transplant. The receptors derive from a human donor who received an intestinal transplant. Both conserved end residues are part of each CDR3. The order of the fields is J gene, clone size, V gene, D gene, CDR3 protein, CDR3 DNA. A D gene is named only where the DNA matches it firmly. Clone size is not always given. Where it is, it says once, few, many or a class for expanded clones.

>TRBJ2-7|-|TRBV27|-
CASSRQADYEQYF
TGTGCCAGCAGTCGGCAGGCCGACTACGAGCAGTACTTC
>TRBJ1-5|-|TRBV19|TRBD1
CASKGQFDQPQHF
TGTGCCAGTAAGGGACAGTTTGATCAGCCCCAGCATTTT
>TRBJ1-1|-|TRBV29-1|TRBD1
CSVPGQSTEAFF
TGCAGCGTACCGGGACAGAGCACTGAAGCTTTCTTT
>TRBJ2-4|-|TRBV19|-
CASSIIGQGGIQYF
TGTGCCAGTAGTATAATAGGTCAGGGAGGCATTCAGTACTTC
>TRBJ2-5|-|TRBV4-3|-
CASSQEKSSQYQETQYF
TGCGCCAGCAGCCAAGAAAAGTCGTCCCAGTACCAAGAGACCCAGTACTTC
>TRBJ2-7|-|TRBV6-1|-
CASSEKGGGSSYEQYF
TGTGCCAGCAGTGAAAAGGGAGGGGGATCCTCCTACGAGCAGTACTTC
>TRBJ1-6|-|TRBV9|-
CASSMGAGSYNSPLHF
TGTGCCAGCAGTATGGGGGCAGGGTCCTATAATTCACCCCTCCACTTT
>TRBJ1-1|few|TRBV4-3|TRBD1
CASSQEGGGNTEAFF
TGCGCCAGCAGCCAAGAAGGGGGCGGGAACACTGAAGCTTTCTTT
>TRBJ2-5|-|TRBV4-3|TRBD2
CASSLNPGEAGHLQETQYF
TGCGCCAGCAGCCTCAACCCGGGGGAAGCGGGGCACCTCCAAGAGACCCAGTACTTC
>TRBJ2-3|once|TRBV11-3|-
CASSLGQSSLADTQYF
TGTGCCAGCAGCTTAGGGCAGTCCTCCCTGGCAGATACGCAGTATTTT
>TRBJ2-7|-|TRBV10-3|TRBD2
CAISAGRGNYEQYF
TGTGCCATCAGTGCGGGGCGGGGGAACTACGAGCAGTACTTC
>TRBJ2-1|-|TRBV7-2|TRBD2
CASSFNPRGWYYNEQFF
TGTGCCAGCAGCTTCAATCCGCGGGGGTGGTACTACAATGAGCAGTTCTTC
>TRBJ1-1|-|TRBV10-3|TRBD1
CAIRATGGTEAFF
TGTGCCATCAGGGCAACAGGGGGCACTGAAGCTTTCTTT
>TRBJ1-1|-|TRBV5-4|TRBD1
CASSKQGVITEAFF
TGTGCCAGCAGCAAGCAGGGGGTAATCACTGAAGCTTTCTTT
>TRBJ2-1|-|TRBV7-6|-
CASTKSQGGNEQFF
TGTGCCAGCACAAAGAGCCAGGGGGGCAATGAGCAGTTCTTC
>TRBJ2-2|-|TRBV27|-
CASSLTPNTGELFF
TGTGCCAGCAGTTTGACACCTAACACCGGGGAGCTGTTTTTT
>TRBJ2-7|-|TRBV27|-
CASALGGTASYEQYF
TGTGCCAGCGCATTGGGCGGGACAGCCTCCTACGAGCAGTACTTC
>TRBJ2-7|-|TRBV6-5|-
CATSELHQASYEQYF
TGTGCCACATCAGAACTCCACCAGGCCTCCTACGAGCAGTACTTC
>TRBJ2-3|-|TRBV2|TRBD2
CASIAGGSTDTQYF
TGTGCCAGTATAGCGGGGGGGTCCACAGATACGCAGTATTTT
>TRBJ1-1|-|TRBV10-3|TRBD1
CAISSPGQGATEAFF
TGTGCCATCAGCTCCCCGGGACAGGGGGCCACTGAAGCTTTCTTT
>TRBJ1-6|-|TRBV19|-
CASSHEEGAPLHF
TGTGCCAGTAGCCATGAGGAAGGAGCACCCCTCCACTTT
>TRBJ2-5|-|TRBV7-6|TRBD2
CASGTSGGPTQETQYF
TGTGCTTCAGGGACTAGCGGGGGGCCGACCCAAGAGACCCAGTACTTC
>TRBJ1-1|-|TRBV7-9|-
CASSLNPEGEAFF
TGTGCCAGCAGCTTAAACCCCGAGGGTGAAGCTTTCTTT
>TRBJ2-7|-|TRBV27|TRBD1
CASSLGRGTYEQYF
TGTGCCAGCAGTTTAGGCAGGGGGACCTACGAGCAGTACTTC
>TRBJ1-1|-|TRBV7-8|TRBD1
CASSRGTGATEAFF
TGTGCCAGCAGCCGTGGGACAGGGGCAACTGAAGCTTTCTTT
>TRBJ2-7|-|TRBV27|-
CASSLGGPYEQYF
TGTGCCAGCAGTTTAGGGGGCCCCTACGAGCAGTACTTC
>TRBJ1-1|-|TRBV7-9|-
CASSLVDRDTEAFF
TGTGCCAGCAGCTTGGTAGATCGGGACACTGAAGCTTTCTTT
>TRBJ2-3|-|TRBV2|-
CASSEGHSITDTQYF
TGTGCCAGCAGTGAGGGACACTCCATCACAGATACGCAGTATTTT
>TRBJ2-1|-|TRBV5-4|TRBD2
CASSYTANGGAGNEQFF
TGTGCCAGCAGCTACACCGCGAACGGGGGGGCGGGGAATGAGCAGTTCTTC
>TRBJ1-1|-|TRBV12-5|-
CASGLGGRGNTEAFF
TGTGCTAGTGGCCTGGGCGGGAGAGGGAACACTGAAGCTTTCTTT
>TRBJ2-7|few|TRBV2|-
CASSSGQGRSYEQYF
TGTGCCAGCAGTAGTGGTCAGGGTCGCTCCTACGAGCAGTACTTC
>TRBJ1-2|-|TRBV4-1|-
CASSQDMSSGQGYTF
TGCGCCAGCAGCCAAGATATGTCCTCTGGGCAAGGCTACACCTTC
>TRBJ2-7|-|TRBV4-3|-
CASSQGAVSYEQYF
TGCGCCAGCAGCCAAGGGGCAGTTTCCTACGAGCAGTACTTC
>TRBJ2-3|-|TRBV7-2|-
CASSLGAGAADTQYF
TGTGCCAGCAGCTTAGGGGCGGGGGCGGCAGATACGCAGTATTTT
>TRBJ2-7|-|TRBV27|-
CASSFGGGDYEQYF
TGTGCCAGCAGTTTTGGAGGGGGCGACTACGAGCAGTACTTC
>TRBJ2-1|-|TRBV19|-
CASSIRLIDGNEQFF
TGTGCCAGTAGTATAAGACTAATCGATGGGAATGAGCAGTTCTTC
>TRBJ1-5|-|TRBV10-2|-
CASSEAQGFQPQHF
TGCGCCAGCAGTGAGGCACAGGGCTTTCAGCCCCAGCATTTT
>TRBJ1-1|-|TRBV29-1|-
CSVEDPGHDMNTEAFF
TGCAGCGTTGAAGACCCGGGACACGACATGAACACTGAAGCTTTCTTT
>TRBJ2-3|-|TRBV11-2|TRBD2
CASSSPTSGGNTDTQYF
TGTGCCAGCAGCTCCCCCACTAGCGGGGGGAACACAGATACGCAGTATTTT
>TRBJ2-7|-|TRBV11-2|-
CASSLVPLYEQYF
TGTGCCAGCAGCTTAGTTCCACTATACGAGCAGTACTTC
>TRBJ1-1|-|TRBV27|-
CASSWGEATEAFF
TGTGCCAGCAGTTGGGGCGAGGCCACTGAAGCTTTCTTT
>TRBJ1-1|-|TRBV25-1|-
CASSEGLNTEAFF
TGTGCCAGCAGTGAAGGCCTGAACACTGAAGCTTTCTTT
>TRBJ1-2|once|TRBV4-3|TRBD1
CASSPTGGTYGYTF
TGCGCCAGCAGCCCGACAGGGGGCACCTATGGCTACACCTTC
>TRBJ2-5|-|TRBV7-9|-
CASSPNSGGMETQYF
TGTGCCAGCAGCCCTAACAGCGGTGGAATGGAGACCCAGTACTTC
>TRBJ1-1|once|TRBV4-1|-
CASSQDGAVHTEAFF
TGCGCCAGCAGCCAAGATGGGGCAGTTCACACTGAAGCTTTCTTT
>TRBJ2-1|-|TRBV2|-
CASRDRSGDEQFF
TGTGCCAGCAGGGATCGTTCGGGGGACGAGCAGTTCTTC
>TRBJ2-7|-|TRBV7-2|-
CASSSEALDEQYF
TGTGCCAGCAGCTCCGAAGCTCTCGACGAGCAGTACTTC
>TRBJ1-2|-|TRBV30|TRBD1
CAWSVRGQGHGYTF
TGTGCCTGGAGTGTTCGAGGACAGGGCCATGGCTACACCTTC
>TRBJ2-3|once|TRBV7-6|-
CASSLGQGRGVADTQYF
TGTGCCAGCAGCTTAGGTCAGGGCAGAGGAGTGGCAGATACGCAGTATTTT
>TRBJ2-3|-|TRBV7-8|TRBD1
CASSFLRGLGTDTQYF
TGTGCCAGCAGCTTCCTCAGGGGGCTCGGGACAGATACGCAGTATTTT
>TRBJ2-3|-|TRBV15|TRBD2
CAGMLAGVTDTQYF
TGTGCTGGGATGCTGGCGGGGGTCACAGATACGCAGTATTTT
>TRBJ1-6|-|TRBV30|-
CAYGEGLNSPLHF
TGTGCCTATGGAGAGGGCCTCAATTCACCCCTCCACTTT
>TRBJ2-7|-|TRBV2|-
CASKEVRGGGYEQYF
TGTGCCAGCAAGGAGGTCAGGGGCGGGGGCTACGAGCAGTACTTC
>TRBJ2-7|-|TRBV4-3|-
CASSQGHSYEQYF
TGCGCCAGCAGCCAAGGACACTCCTACGAGCAGTACTTC
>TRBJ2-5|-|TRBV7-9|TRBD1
CASSWDRGRETQYF
TGTGCCAGCAGCTGGGACAGGGGGCGGGAGACCCAGTACTTC